One and the same sample provided the 10 T cell receptor beta chains below, sequenced in a study of shared T cell receptors in the human thymus. Repertoires were generated with immunoSEQ multiplex PCR, while TCRdb's copy carries only in-frame clones and drops some. This table holds some 720,000 clones, around 89% found once. These data were likewise used in another study, on human thymus T cells.

The sequenced sample consisted of thymocytes. The receptor set was obtained from a boy younger than two with a congenital heart defect.

This clone was recorded only once. The junction differs from germline at one of its ends, possibly a read error. The rearrangement links TRBV7-2 to TRBJ1-5, with D perhaps matching TRBD1 (5 bases). The V gene's germline CDR1 is SGHTA and CDR2 FQGNSA. The CDR3 consists of 13 residues. The CDR3 nucleotides are TGTGCCAGCGGCTTCGGGGGGTTTCAGCCCCAGCATTTT. Translated: CASGFGGFQPQHF.

Regarding this clone: Other nucleotide sequences in the sample specify the same CDR3. The V call is TRBV5-1, the J call TRBJ2-7; 7 bases line up with TRBD1. Per germline, CDR1 SGHRS and CDR2 YFSETQ. V dropped 3 bases and J dropped 1; count of bases not matched to a gene: 4. This CDR3 region has 14 residues. CDR3 sequence: CASSSRDRSYEQYF. CDR3 DNA: TGCGCCAGCAGCTCTAGGGACAGATCCTACGAGCAGTACTTC.

This clone appeared a single time. The chain couples TRBV21-1 to TRBJ1-5. TRBV21-1 is a pseudogene locus. This CDR3 region has 15 residues. The CDR3 loop is CASSKERRWVQPQHF. Written as DNA, the CDR3 is TGTGCCAGCAGCAAAGAACGGAGGTGGGTTCAGCCCCAGCATTTT.

This chain links TRBV29-1 with TRBJ2-3, with 10 nucleotides matching TRBD1. Germline CDR1 reads SQVTM; CDR2 reads ANQGSEA. The CDR3 is 14 residues long. J lost 0 bases, V lost 7 bases, and 4 bases had no gene match. The CDR3 nucleotides read TGCAGCGACGGACAGGGGGTGAGCACAGATACGCAGTATTTT. Residues: CSDGQGVSTDTQYF.

The gene calls are TRBV5-8 and TRBJ1-2; D not certain. Trimming took off 5 bases at V and 8 bases at J, with 19 bases between the two ends. The V gene's germline CDR1 is SGHTS and CDR2 YDEGEE. The CDR3 extends over 14 amino acids. CDR3 residues: CASRNRARTGGYTF. DNA of the CDR3: TGTGCCAGCAGGAATCGAGCTCGGACGGGAGGCTACACCTTC.

The chain couples TRBV4-1 to TRBJ2-1; TRBD1 is a possible D gene (6 bases). CDR1 and CDR2 (germline): MGHRA, YSYEKL. The CDR3 spans 14 residues. V shed 1 base and J shed 3 bases, with 7 bases lying between them. The CDR3 here is CASSQVQGYNEQFF. In DNA, the CDR3 is TGCGCCAGCAGCCAAGTACAGGGCTACAATGAGCAGTTCTTC.

This clone occurred once. This chain joins TRBV4-3 and TRBJ2-2, with 7 bases matching TRBD2. The CDR3 consists of 15 residues. The germline CDR1 and CDR2 sequences are LGHNA and YSLEER. Trimming at V came to 0 bases and at J to 6 bases, leaving 4 bases not matched to a gene. The CDR3 DNA is TGCGCCAGCAGCCAAGAGTTAGCGGGTCCCGGGGAGCTGTTTTTT. It translates to CASSQELAGPGELFF.

The chain uses TRBV11-2 and TRBJ2-7; weak D call: TRBD2 (5 bases). Trimming cost V 5 bases and J 1 base, with 12 bases left between them. Germline V gene sequence: CDR1 SGHAT, CDR2 FQNNGV. CDR3 length: 14 residues. The CDR3 coding sequence is TGTGCCAGCAGCGAGGGCTCCCCTTCCTACGAGCAGTACTTC. Translation gives CASSEGSPSYEQYF.

The chain uses TRBV19 and TRBJ2-5, with 9 bases matching TRBD1. This CDR3 is 15 amino acids long. Germline V CDR1 and CDR2: LNHDA, SQIVND (reference sequence). The V gene end was trimmed by 4 bases and the J gene end by 3 bases; junction bases not matched to a gene: 6. The DNA of the CDR3 is TGTGCCAGTAGTAGGCCGGGACAGGGTGAAGAGACCCAGTACTTC. Encoded protein: CASSRPGQGEETQYF.

The V and J genes are TRBV27 and TRBJ2-3; 7 bases agree with TRBD2. Germline V lookup: CDR1 MNHEY, CDR2 SMNVEV (reference sequence). The CDR3 spans 15 residues. The J segment lost 5 bases and the V segment lost 10 bases, leaving 15 bases of the junction unmatched. Here the CDR3 reads CATVSWASGRDTQYF. The CDR3 nucleotides are TGTGCCACCGTATCTTGGGCTAGCGGAAGAGATACGCAGTATTTT.